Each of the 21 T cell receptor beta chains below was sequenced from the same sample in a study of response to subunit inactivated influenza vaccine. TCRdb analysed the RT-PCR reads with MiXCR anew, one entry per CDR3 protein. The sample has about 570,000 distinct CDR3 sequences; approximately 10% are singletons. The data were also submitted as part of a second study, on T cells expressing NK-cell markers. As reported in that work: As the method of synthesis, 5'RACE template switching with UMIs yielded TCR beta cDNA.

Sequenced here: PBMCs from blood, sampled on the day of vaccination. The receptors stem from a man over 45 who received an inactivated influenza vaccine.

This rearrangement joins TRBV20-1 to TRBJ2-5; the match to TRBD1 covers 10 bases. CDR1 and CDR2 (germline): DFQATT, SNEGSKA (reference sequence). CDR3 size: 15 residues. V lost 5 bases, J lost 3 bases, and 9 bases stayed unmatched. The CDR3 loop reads CSAALGTGDKETQYF. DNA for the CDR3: TGCAGTGCTGCACTAGGGACAGGGGACAAAGAGACCCAGTACTTC.

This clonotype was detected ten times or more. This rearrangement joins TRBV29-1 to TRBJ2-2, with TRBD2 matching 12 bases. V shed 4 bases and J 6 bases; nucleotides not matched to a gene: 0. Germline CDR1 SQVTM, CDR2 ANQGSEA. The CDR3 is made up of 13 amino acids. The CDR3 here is CSVGLAGAGELFF. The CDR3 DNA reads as TGCAGCGTTGGACTAGCGGGAGCCGGGGAGCTGTTTTTT.

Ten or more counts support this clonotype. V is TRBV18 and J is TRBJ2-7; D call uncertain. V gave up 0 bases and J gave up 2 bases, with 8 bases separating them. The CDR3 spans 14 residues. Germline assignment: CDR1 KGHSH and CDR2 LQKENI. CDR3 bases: TGTGCCAGCTCACCACCGCGTCCGGCCTACGAGCAGTACTTC. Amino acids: CASSPPRPAYEQYF. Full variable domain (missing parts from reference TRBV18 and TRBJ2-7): NAGVMQNPRHLVRRRGQEARLRCSPMKGHSHVYWYRQLPEEGLKFMVYLQKENIIDESGMPKERFSAEFPKEGPSILRIQQVVRGDSAAYFCASSPPRPAYEQYFGPGTRLTVT.

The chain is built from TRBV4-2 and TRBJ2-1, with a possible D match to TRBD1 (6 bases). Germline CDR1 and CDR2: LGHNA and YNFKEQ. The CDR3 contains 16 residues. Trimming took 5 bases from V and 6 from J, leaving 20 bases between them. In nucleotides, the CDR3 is TGTGCCAGCAGCGACGGGCGGATAGGGGGTTTCAATGAGCAGTTCTTC. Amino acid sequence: CASSDGRIGGFNEQFF.

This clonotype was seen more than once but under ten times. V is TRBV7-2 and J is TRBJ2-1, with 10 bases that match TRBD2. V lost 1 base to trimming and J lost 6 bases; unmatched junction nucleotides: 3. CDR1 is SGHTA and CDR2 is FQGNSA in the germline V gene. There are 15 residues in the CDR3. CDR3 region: CASSLGGLASNEQFF. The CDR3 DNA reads TGTGCCAGCAGCTTAGGGGGACTAGCGAGCAATGAGCAGTTCTTC.

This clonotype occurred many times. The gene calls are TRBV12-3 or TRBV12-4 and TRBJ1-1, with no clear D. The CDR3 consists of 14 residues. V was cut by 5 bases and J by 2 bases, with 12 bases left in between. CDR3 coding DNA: TGTGCCAGCAGTCCCTTAAAACCTAACACTGAAGCTTTCTTT. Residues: CASSPLKPNTEAFF.

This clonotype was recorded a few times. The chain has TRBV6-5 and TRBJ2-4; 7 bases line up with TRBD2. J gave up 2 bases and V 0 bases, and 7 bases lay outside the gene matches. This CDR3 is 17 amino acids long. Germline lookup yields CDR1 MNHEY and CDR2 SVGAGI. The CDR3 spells CASSYSRFGGTKNIQYF. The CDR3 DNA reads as TGTGCCAGCAGTTACTCGAGATTCGGGGGGACCAAAAACATTCAGTACTTC.

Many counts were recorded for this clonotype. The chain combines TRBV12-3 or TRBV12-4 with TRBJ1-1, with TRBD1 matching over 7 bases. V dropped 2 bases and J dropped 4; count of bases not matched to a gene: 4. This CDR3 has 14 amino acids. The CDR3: CASSLQGVGTEAFF. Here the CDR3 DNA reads TGTGCCAGCAGTTTACAGGGGGTGGGCACTGAAGCTTTCTTT.

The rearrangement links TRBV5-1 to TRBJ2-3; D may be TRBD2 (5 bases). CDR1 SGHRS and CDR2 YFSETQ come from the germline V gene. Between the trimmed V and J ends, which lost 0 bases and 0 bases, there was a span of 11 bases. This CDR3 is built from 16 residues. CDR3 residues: CASSLGGGPSTDTQYF. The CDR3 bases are TGCGCCAGCAGCTTGGGAGGAGGACCTAGCACAGATACGCAGTATTTT.

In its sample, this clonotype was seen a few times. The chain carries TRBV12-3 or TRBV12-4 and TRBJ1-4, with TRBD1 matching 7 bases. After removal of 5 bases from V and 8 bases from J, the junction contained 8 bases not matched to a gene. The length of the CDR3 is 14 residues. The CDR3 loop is CASSIDRVDEKLFF. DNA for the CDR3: TGTGCCAGCAGTATCGACAGGGTGGACGAAAAACTGTTTTTT.

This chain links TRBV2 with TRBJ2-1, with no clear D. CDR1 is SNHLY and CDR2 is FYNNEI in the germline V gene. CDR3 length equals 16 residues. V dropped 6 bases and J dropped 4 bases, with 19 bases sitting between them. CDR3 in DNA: TGTGCCAGCAGCGCACCCGATCTTTTGAGTTACAATGAGCAGTTCTTC. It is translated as CASSAPDLLSYNEQFF.

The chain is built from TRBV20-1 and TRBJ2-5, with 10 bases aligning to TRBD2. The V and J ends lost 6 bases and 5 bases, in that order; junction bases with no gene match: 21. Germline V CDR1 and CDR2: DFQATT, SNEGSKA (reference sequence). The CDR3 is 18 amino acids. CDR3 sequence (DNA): TGCAGTGCCGCCCCAAAATCCCTAGCGGGGGTTATTACGGAGACCCAGTACTTC. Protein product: CSAAPKSLAGVITETQYF.

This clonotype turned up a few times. As DNA, the CDR3 is TGCGCCAGCAGCTTTCGACCATACAATGAGCAGTTCTTC. Amino acid sequence: CASSFRPYNEQFF. The chain links TRBV5-1 to TRBJ2-1; D not resolved. Germline CDR1 SGHRS, CDR2 YFSETQ. There are 13 residues in the CDR3. V was shortened by 2 bases and J by 4 bases, with 7 bases between the two germline ends.

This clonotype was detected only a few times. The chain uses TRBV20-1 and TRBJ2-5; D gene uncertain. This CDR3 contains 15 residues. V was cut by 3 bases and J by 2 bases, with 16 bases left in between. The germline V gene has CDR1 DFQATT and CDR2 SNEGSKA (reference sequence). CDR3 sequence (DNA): TGCAGTGCTAGCTCCCTGGCAGTATTGCAAGAGACCCAGTACTTC. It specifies CSASSLAVLQETQYF.

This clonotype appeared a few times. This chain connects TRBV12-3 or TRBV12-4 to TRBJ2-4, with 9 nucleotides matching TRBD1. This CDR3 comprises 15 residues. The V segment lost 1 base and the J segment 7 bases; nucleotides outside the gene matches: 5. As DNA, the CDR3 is TGTGCCAGCAGTTTAGGGGGGGGACAGGGTAACATTCAGTACTTC. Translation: CASSLGGGQGNIQYF.

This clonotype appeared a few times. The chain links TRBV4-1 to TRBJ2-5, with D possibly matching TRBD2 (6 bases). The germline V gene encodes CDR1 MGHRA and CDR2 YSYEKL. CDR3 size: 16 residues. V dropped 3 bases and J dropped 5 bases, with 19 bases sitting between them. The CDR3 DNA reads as TGCGCCAGCAGCCATAGGAGGACGGGGGTGGGGGAGACCCAGTACTTC. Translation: CASSHRRTGVGETQYF.

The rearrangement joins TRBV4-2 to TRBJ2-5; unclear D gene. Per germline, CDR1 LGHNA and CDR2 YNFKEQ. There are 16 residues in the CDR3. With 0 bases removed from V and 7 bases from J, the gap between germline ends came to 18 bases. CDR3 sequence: CASSQDGSGRRWTQYF. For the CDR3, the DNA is TGTGCCAGCAGCCAAGATGGGTCTGGACGCCGTTGGACCCAGTACTTC.

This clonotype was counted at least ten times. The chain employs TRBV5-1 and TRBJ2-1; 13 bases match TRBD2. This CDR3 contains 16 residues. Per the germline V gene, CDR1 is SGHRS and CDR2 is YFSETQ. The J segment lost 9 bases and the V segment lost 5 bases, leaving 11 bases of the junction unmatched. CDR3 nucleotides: TGCGCCAGCAGTAAACCGGGACTAGCGGGAATTGGTGAGCAGTTCTTC. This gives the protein CASSKPGLAGIGEQFF.

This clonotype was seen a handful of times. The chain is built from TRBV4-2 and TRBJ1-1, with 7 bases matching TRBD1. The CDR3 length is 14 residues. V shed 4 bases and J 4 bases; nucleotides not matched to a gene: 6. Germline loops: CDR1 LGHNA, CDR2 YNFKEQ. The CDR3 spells CASSPGGVATEAFF. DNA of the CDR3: TGTGCCAGCAGCCCAGGGGGAGTGGCCACTGAAGCTTTCTTT.

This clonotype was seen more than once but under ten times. Here the CDR3 DNA reads TGTGCCAGCAGCGTAGGCCCCGGACTAGCGGGTTCTAATGAGCAGTTCTTC. Encoded protein: CASSVGPGLAGSNEQFF. The genes are TRBV9 and TRBJ2-1; 11 positions match TRBD2. The germline CDR1 and CDR2 sequences are SGDLS and YYNGEE. The CDR3 totals 17 residues. V lost 0 bases and J lost 7; bases outside the gene matches: 9. Using reference TRBV9 and TRBJ2-1 for the parts outside the CDR3, the full variable domain is DSGVTQTPKHLITATGQRVTLRCSPRSGDLSVYWYQQSLDQGLQFLIQYYNGEERAKGNILERFSAQQFPDLHSELNLSSLELGDSALYFCASSVGPGLAGSNEQFFGPGTRLTVL.

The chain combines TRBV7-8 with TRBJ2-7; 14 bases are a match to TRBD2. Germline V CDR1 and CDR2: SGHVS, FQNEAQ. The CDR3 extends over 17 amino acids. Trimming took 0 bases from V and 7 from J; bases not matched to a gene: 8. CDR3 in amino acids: CASSLARGLAGVKEQYF. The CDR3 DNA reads TGTGCCAGCAGCTTAGCGCGGGGACTAGCGGGAGTGAAAGAGCAGTACTTC.